Listed here are 4 T cell receptor beta chains from one sample, sequenced in a study of cytomegalovirus exposure and HLA in healthy donors. The PCR was carried out with 60 Vbeta primers and 13 Jbeta primers. Assay: immunoSEQ multiplex PCR; the TCRdb copy retains only in-frame clones and omits some. The sample has tens of thousands of clones; around 81% are singletons. Material: PBMCs. These receptors came from a male donor in good health and CMV-seronegative.

The gene calls are TRBV19 and TRBJ1-1; D ambiguous. Per germline, CDR1 LNHDA and CDR2 SQIVND (reference sequence). V dropped 1 base and J dropped 3 bases, with 9 bases sitting between them. This CDR3 is 14 amino acids long. In DNA form, the CDR3 reads TGTGCCAGTAGTATAGTTAATCCGTACACTGAAGCTTTCTTT. Its translation is CASSIVNPYTEAFF.

V is TRBV19 and J is TRBJ1-5; no clear D. The CDR3 consists of 16 residues. V lost 5 bases to trimming and J lost 0 bases, with 14 bases between them. Germline V gene sequence: CDR1 LNHDA, CDR2 SQIVND (reference sequence). CDR3 DNA: TGTGCCAGTAGTCGCGGCGGGTTCAATAGCAATCAGCCCCAGCATTTT. Residues: CASSRGGFNSNQPQHF.

The chain employs TRBV6-1 and TRBJ2-3; 11 bases line up with TRBD2. V dropped 4 bases and J dropped 6; count of bases not matched to a gene: 9. This CDR3 contains 16 residues. In germline, CDR1 is MNHNS, CDR2 SASEGT. The CDR3 coding sequence is TGTGCCAGCAGTGGGGGACTAGCGGCGTGGGGGGATACGCAGTATTTT. Its translation: CASSGGLAAWGDTQYF.

In DNA form, the CDR3 reads TGTGCCAGCAGCCATACAGGGGAAGGCGGCTATGGCTACACCTTC. The encoded protein is CASSHTGEGGYGYTF. This chain uses TRBV5-6 with TRBJ1-2, with 7 bases fitting TRBD1. The V gene's germline CDR1 is SGHDT and CDR2 YYEEEE. The V and J ends lost 4 bases and 4 bases, in that order; junction bases with no gene match: 10. There are 15 residues in the CDR3.